This T cell receptor beta chain came from a study of blood T cell repertoires in COVID-19. Whole-study context: Collection of acute and convalescent COVID-19 samples took place in the United States, Italy and Spain. Nucleic acid was either cDNA or gDNA, and it came from T cells, B-cell-depleted T cells, or PBMCs.

The authors' processing: Cell counts per sample came from amplifying reference gene primers. The repertoire was sequenced with immunoSEQ multiplex PCR; TCRdb's copy has only in-frame clones and lacks some. The DNA was the basis for D and trimming; V, J and clone size are from that table. Among some 130,000 clones listed, approximately 89% were seen once. The V gene's germline CDR1 is LGHNA and CDR2 YNFKEQ. J lost 2 bases, V lost 5 bases, and 7 bases had no gene match. The CDR3 is 15 residues long. The TCR originated in a human donor in a cohort sampled during active COVID-19. The chain links TRBV4-2 to TRBJ2-3; TRBD2 matches at 7 bases. Sequenced input: peripheral blood. The DNA for the CDR3 is TGTGCCAGCAGCGGGCTAGCGGAATACACAGATACGCAGTATTTT. It translates to CASSGLAEYTDTQYF.